Sequencing of this TCR beta chain was carried out in a study of blood T cell repertoires in COVID-19. This clone occurred once. V shed 4 bases and J 10 bases; nucleotides not matched to a gene: 7. The CDR3 totals 13 residues. Germline CDR1 reads LNHDA; CDR2 reads SQIVND (reference sequence). Data came from immunoSEQ multiplex PCR; TCRdb stores just in-frame clones and leaves some out. The sample carries some 190,000 clones, more than 70% recorded once. The chain carries TRBV19 and TRBJ2-7; 10 nucleotides line up with TRBD2. This TCR was sampled from an older person with COVID-19, enrolled during active disease. Sequencing was done on a sample of peripheral blood. The CDR3 DNA is TGTGCCAGTAGTACCGGACTAGCGGAGATCCAGTACTTC. Residues: CASSTGLAEIQYF.